This is a list of T cell receptor beta chains from one sample in a study of identical twins. TCRdb re-called the 5' RACE reads through MiXCR, storing one row per CDR3 protein. The data contain some 760,000 distinct CDR3 sequences, about 20% of them singletons. These data were also filed under a second study, of T cells expressing NK-cell markers.

The sequencing input was PBMCs. The origin of the receptors is a young woman in good health. CDR3s include the opening cysteine and the closing phenylalanine or tryptophan. The D gene is left open where the match is weak.

D: -; V: TRBV29-1; J: TRBJ2-1; CDR3: CSVGGYPYNEQFF
D: -; V: TRBV5-1; J: TRBJ2-3; CDR3: CASSLVEGMRDTQYF
D: -; V: TRBV12-3/TRBV12-4; J: TRBJ1-4; CDR3: CASSLGMANEKLFF
D: -; V: TRBV15; J: TRBJ1-5; CDR3: CATSHVGGNQPQHF
D: -; V: TRBV29-1; J: TRBJ1-2; CDR3: CSVEDRFGPNYGYTF
D: TRBD1; V: TRBV29-1; J: TRBJ2-5; CDR3: CSVSGGETQYF
D: -; V: TRBV5-6; J: TRBJ2-3; CDR3: CASSFGGVIGDTQYF
D: -; V: TRBV12-3/TRBV12-4; J: TRBJ2-1; CDR3: CASSSLGNEQFF
D: -; V: TRBV9; J: TRBJ1-1; CDR3: CASSAGGTTGNQAFF
D: TRBD2; V: TRBV5-1; J: TRBJ2-3; CDR3: CASSLPGTSGTSTDTQYF
D: -; V: TRBV7-8; J: TRBJ2-2; CDR3: CASSLVPGPTGELFF
D: -; V: TRBV6-1; J: TRBJ1-2; CDR3: CASSEMTANYGYTF
D: -; V: TRBV6-6; J: TRBJ2-5; CDR3: CASSRGEQETQYF
D: TRBD1; V: TRBV7-9; J: TRBJ1-3; CDR3: CASRTDRGGNTIYF
D: TRBD1; V: TRBV11-1; J: TRBJ1-5; CDR3: CASSLTYFGDSGNQPQHF
D: -; V: TRBV6-1; J: TRBJ1-2; CDR3: CASSELRLNGYTF
D: -; V: TRBV5-1; J: TRBJ2-1; CDR3: CASSLIALRWAGASYNEQFF
D: TRBD1; V: TRBV30; J: TRBJ2-1; CDR3: CAWTGQGGNEQFF
D: -; V: TRBV5-5; J: TRBJ2-3; CDR3: CASSLRAEYTDTQYF
D: -; V: TRBV12-3/TRBV12-4; J: TRBJ1-1; CDR3: CASRPGGAYTEAFF
D: TRBD1; V: TRBV7-6; J: TRBJ2-1; CDR3: CASSSRQGVFNSEQFF
D: -; V: TRBV4-1; J: TRBJ1-5; CDR3: CASSQDQVQPQHF
D: -; V: TRBV5-1; J: TRBJ1-2; CDR3: CASSNGPNGGYTF
D: -; V: TRBV29-1; J: TRBJ2-1; CDR3: CSVDTGYNEQFF
D: TRBD1; V: TRBV5-1; J: TRBJ2-7; CDR3: CASYSGETGFYEQYF
D: TRBD1; V: TRBV5-5; J: TRBJ2-2; CDR3: CASSWEGGAYGELFF
D: -; V: TRBV12-3/TRBV12-4; J: TRBJ2-1; CDR3: CASSLGTNNEQFF
D: -; V: TRBV9; J: TRBJ1-5; CDR3: CASSVAGDSNQPQHF
D: TRBD2; V: TRBV10-3; J: TRBJ2-3; CDR3: CAIRTSYSTDTQYF
D: TRBD1; V: TRBV6-2/TRBV6-3; J: TRBJ1-1; CDR3: CASSYGTGITEAFF
D: -; V: TRBV7-8; J: TRBJ2-7; CDR3: CASSVHAGQKGEQYF
D: -; V: TRBV12-3/TRBV12-4; J: TRBJ2-7; CDR3: CASSFITTLEQYF
D: TRBD1; V: TRBV6-1; J: TRBJ2-7; CDR3: CASSTSRDRKSF
D: -; V: TRBV5-1; J: TRBJ2-7; CDR3: CASSLDLGHLYEQYF
D: TRBD1; V: TRBV5-1; J: TRBJ1-1; CDR3: CASSGTRGRNTEAFF
D: TRBD2; V: TRBV20-1; J: TRBJ2-1; CDR3: CSAPAGADYNEQFF
D: TRBD1; V: TRBV5-1; J: TRBJ2-5; CDR3: CASSLGGQGGTETQYF
D: TRBD2; V: TRBV20-1; J: TRBJ2-5; CDR3: CSAHKGGITETQYF
D: -; V: TRBV5-1; J: TRBJ2-1; CDR3: CASSLAQANEQFF
D: -; V: TRBV12-3/TRBV12-4; J: TRBJ2-1; CDR3: CASSFGVVDNEQFF
D: -; V: TRBV7-2; J: TRBJ2-1; CDR3: CASSQYQSGEQFF